The subject of this entry is one T cell receptor beta chain. A single-stranded UMI oligo with SP2 sequence was ligated to cDNA 3' ends. First-round PCR used about 4 cycles and beta primers RC1.1 and RC1.2 covering TRBC1 and TRBC2. In TCRdb, the UMI-ligation and nested PCR reads were re-called with MiXCR into one record per CDR3 protein. The repertoire holds about 30,000 distinct CDR3 sequences, about 7.3% seen once, with about 15% in the top ten. This CDR3 is 15 amino acids long. Germline-derived CDR1 and CDR2 are SGHRS and YFSETQ. J lost 6 bases, V lost 4 bases, and 8 bases had no gene match. Unfractionated PBMC were spiked with known numbers of KT2 clone cells. This sample was taken from a study of quantifying T cell responses using KT2 cells. Study information: Reverse transcription used primers in the TCR alpha and beta constant regions.

V gene TRBV5-1 combines with J gene TRBJ2-1; TRBD2 matches at 9 bases. The receptor comes from a human donor. The sequenced sample was PBMCs spiked with cells of the T cell clone KT2. The CDR3 sequence: CASSASGGPFNEQFF. The DNA of the CDR3 is TGCGCCAGCAGCGCCAGCGGGGGGCCCTTCAATGAGCAGTTCTTC.